Here is one T cell receptor beta chain with its context. The junction had 5 bases not matched to a gene; V was cut back by 4 bases and J by 3 bases. This CDR3 region has 14 residues. CDR1 is SGDLS and CDR2 is YYNGEE in the germline V gene. The record originates from a study of cytomegalovirus exposure and HLA in healthy donors. TCRdb keeps only in-frame clones here, not all; method: immunoSEQ multiplex PCR. The sample has about 110,000 clones, 70% to 85% seen once. The rearrangement joins TRBV9 to TRBJ2-3; 7 bases fit TRBD1. The sequence came from a woman aged 18-29 years in good health and CMV-seronegative. The sequenced sample consisted of PBMCs. In DNA, the CDR3 is TGTGCCAGCAGCCCACAGGGGTGGACAGATACGCAGTATTTT. Its protein is CASSPQGWTDTQYF.